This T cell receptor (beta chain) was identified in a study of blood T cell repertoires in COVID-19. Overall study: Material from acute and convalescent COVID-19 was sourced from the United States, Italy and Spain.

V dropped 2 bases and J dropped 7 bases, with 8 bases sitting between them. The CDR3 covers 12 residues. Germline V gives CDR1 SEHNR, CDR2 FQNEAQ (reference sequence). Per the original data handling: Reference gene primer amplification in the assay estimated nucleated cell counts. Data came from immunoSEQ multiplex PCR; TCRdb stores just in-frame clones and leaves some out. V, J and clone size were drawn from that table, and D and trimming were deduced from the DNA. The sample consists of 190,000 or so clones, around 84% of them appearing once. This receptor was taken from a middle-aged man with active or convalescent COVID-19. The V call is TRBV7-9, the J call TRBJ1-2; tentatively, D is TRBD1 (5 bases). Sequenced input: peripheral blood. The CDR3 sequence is CASSLSQGGYTF. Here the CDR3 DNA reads TGTGCCAGCAGCTTATCCCAGGGTGGCTACACCTTC.